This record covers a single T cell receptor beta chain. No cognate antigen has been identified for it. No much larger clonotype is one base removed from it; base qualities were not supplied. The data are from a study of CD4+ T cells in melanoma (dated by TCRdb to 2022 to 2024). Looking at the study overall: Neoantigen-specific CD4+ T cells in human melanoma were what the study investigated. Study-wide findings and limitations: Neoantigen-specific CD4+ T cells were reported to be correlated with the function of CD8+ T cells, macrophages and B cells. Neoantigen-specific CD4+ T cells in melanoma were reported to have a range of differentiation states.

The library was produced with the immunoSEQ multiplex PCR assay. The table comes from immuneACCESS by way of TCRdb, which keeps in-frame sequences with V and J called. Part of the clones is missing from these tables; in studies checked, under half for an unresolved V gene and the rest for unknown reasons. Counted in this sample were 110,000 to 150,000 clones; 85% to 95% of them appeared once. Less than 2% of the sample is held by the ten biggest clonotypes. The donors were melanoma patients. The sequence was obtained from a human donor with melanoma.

The DNA sequence is TGTGCCAGCCGAAGGACGGCGGACGCGTCCTACGAGCAGTACTTC. This codes for CASRRTADASYEQYF. Recombination connected TRBV6-1 to TRBJ2-7, with an unclear D gene assignment. Measured from the cysteine to the phenylalanine, the CDR3 is 15 residues long. The retained sequence is limited to the CDR3, 45 bases, with the frame set at the first base. V loses 8 bases, J loses 1 base, and the germline ends lie 18 bases apart. As encoded in the germline V gene, CDR1 is MNHNS while CDR2 is SASEGT.